One sample yielded the 20 T cell receptor beta chains listed below, sequenced in a study of radiotherapy plus CTLA-4 blockade in lung cancer (dated by TCRdb to the late 2010s). To prepare the library, the immunoSEQ multiplex PCR assay was applied. TCRdb carries this immuneACCESS record with in-frame sequences only. Its versions omit some clonotypes, under half of them owing to an unresolved V gene in the studies checked, with the rest unexplained. The sample table records about 87,000 clones; around 87% of these occur just once. Of the sample, approximately 15% falls within the top ten clones. This specimen was peripheral blood, taken from a patient treated with radiotherapy plus ipilimumab. Source of these receptors: a human donor with non-small cell lung cancer that progressed on radiotherapy plus ipilimumab.

The genes are TRBV30 and TRBJ1-5, with D uncertain. V lost 2 bases, J lost 1 base, and 3 bases lay in between. There are 12 residues in the CDR3. From germline, CDR1 is GTSNPN and CDR2 SVGIG (reference sequence). The CDR3: CAWSLSNQPQHF. For the CDR3, the DNA is TGTGCCTGGAGTCTGAGCAATCAGCCCCAGCATTTT.

V and J are TRBV6-5 and TRBJ2-2; the D gene is possibly TRBD2 (6 bases). The germline gives CDR1 MNHEY, CDR2 SVGAGI. V was pared by 9 bases and J by 6 bases, with 17 bases between. CDR3 length: 14 residues. The CDR3 DNA reads as TGTGCCAGTGATGGACTATGGGGGTCCGGGGAGCTGTTTTTT. It is translated as CASDGLWGSGELFF.

The chain carries TRBV5-4 and TRBJ2-5; the match to TRBD2 covers 8 bases. The CDR3 is 15 residues long. Looked up from germline, CDR1 is SGHNT and CDR2 is YYREEE (reference sequence). The V and J ends lost 3 bases and 5 bases, in that order; junction bases with no gene match: 9. The CDR3 DNA sequence: TGTGCCAGCAGCTCTAAGACTAGCGCCTGGGAGACCCAGTACTTC. Translation gives CASSSKTSAWETQYF.

The chain carries TRBV4-3 and TRBJ2-5; TRBD2 is a possible D gene (6 bases). Trimming took off 2 bases at V and 5 bases at J, with 15 bases between the two ends. This CDR3 contains 15 residues. Germline V lookup: CDR1 LGHNA, CDR2 YSLEER. Written as DNA, the CDR3 is TGCGCCAGCAGCCAAATTCCTAGCGCTAGGGAGACCCAGTACTTC. It yields the protein CASSQIPSARETQYF.

The rearrangement links TRBV7-2 to TRBJ2-1; 7 nucleotides match TRBD2. V lost 1 base, J lost 7 bases, and 7 bases stayed unmatched. Germline CDR1 SGHTA, CDR2 FQGNSA. The CDR3 consists of 15 residues. The CDR3 protein is CASSLEAYGGNEQFF. In DNA form, the CDR3 reads TGTGCCAGCAGCTTAGAGGCCTACGGGGGGAATGAGCAGTTCTTC.

This clone has just a few counts. With only one base between it and a far larger clone, this is likely a read error. No DNA is shown, since the ends of the CDR3 on it are uncertain; the CDR3 is the one TCRdb lists. The rearrangement uses TRBV1 and TRBJ2-7; the DNA was not used to check the table's D call, TRBD1. TRBV1 is a pseudogene locus. The CDR3 length is 15 residues, termini included. CDR3 sequence: CTSSFGQGASYEQYF.

V is TRBV27 and J is TRBJ2-3; TRBD2 agrees at 10 bases. CDR1 MNHEY and CDR2 SMNVEV come from the germline V gene (reference sequence). CDR3 length equals 20 residues. V lost 1 base to trimming and J lost 4 bases; unmatched junction nucleotides: 17. CDR3 residues: CASSLLILAGVNEVPDTQYF. As DNA, the CDR3 is TGTGCCAGCAGTTTATTGATCCTAGCGGGAGTCAATGAGGTCCCAGATACGCAGTATTTT.

This sequence joins TRBV4-1 and TRBJ2-1; 12 bases match TRBD2. This CDR3 comprises 18 residues. The ends lost 3 bases at V and 2 bases at J; junction bases unmatched: 8. Per germline, CDR1 MGHRA and CDR2 YSYEKL. CDR3 in amino acids: CASSHQPPSGGAYNEQFF. As DNA, the CDR3 is TGCGCCAGCAGCCATCAACCCCCTAGCGGGGGGGCCTACAATGAGCAGTTCTTC.

The chain recombines TRBV6-1 with TRBJ2-5, with D possibly matching TRBD2 (6 bases). The CDR3 consists of 12 residues. Trimming pared 9 bases from V and 5 bases from J, leaving 13 bases between. CDR1 is MNHNS and CDR2 is SASEGT in the germline V gene. The CDR3 is CASTAGSETQYF. CDR3 nucleotide sequence: TGTGCCAGTACGGCGGGGTCGGAGACCCAGTACTTC.

This clone has only one observation. In DNA form, the CDR3 reads TGTGCCAGCAGTTTATCGGAGGGGGCGCGGAGCTATGGCTACACCTTC. Translation: CASSLSEGARSYGYTF. The chain has TRBV27 and TRBJ1-2; 7 bases are shared with TRBD1. Looked up from germline, CDR1 is MNHEY and CDR2 is SMNVEV (reference sequence). This CDR3 contains 16 residues. Losses at the gene ends were 0 bases for V and 4 bases for J; bases not matched to a gene: 8.

This clone was seen only a few times. This chain links TRBV4-2 with TRBJ2-7; 8 nucleotides match TRBD1. The germline V gene has CDR1 LGHNA and CDR2 YNFKEQ. This CDR3 contains 15 residues. V shed 1 base, J shed 3 bases, and the junction held 5 bases outside the gene matches. CDR3 in amino acids: CASSQVSGTGYEQYF. The CDR3 coding sequence is TGTGCCAGCAGCCAAGTTTCGGGGACAGGCTACGAGCAGTACTTC.

The chain carries TRBV13 and TRBJ1-5, with D uncertain. Trimming cost V 0 bases and J 4 bases, with 7 bases left between them. CDR1 PRHDT and CDR2 FYEKMQ come from the germline V gene (reference sequence). CDR3 length equals 14 residues. The CDR3 here is CASSLGQFNQPQHF. In DNA form, the CDR3 reads TGTGCCAGCAGCTTAGGGCAATTTAATCAGCCCCAGCATTTT.

The rearrangement uses TRBV29-1 and TRBJ2-2; TRBD1 matches at 8 bases. After removal of 7 bases from V and 4 bases from J, the junction contained 5 bases not matched to a gene. In germline, CDR1 is SQVTM, CDR2 ANQGSEA. This CDR3 has 13 amino acids. The CDR3 is CSARTGTTGELFF. In DNA, the CDR3 is TGCAGCGCCCGGACAGGGACCACCGGGGAGCTGTTTTTT.

Here the CDR3 DNA reads TGCGCCAGCAGCCAAGGGGACCGTTTCTATGGCTACACCTTC. This gives the protein CASSQGDRFYGYTF. This sequence joins TRBV4-1 and TRBJ1-2; TRBD1 might be the D (5 bases). Trimming removed 1 base at V and 4 bases at J, with 10 bases between. CDR3 length: 14 amino acids. Germline V gene data show CDR1 as MGHRA and CDR2 as YSYEKL.

The gene calls are TRBV12-1 and TRBJ2-5; TRBD2 was called by the table and not checked on the DNA. TRBV12-1 is marked as a pseudogene. This CDR3 contains 15 residues. The CDR3: CASRRGLAGMGLWYF. The CDR3 nucleotides are TGTGCCAGCAGGAGGGGACTAGCGGGAATGGGGCTTTGGTACTTC.

The chain recombines TRBV19 with TRBJ2-3, with D possibly TRBD2 on 6 matching bases. The CDR3 sequence is 13 residues long. V lost 4 bases and J 1 base, leaving 6 bases between the germline ends. The germline V gene encodes CDR1 LNHDA and CDR2 SQIVND (reference sequence). This CDR3 reads CASSTSGTDTQYF. The CDR3 DNA reads TGTGCCAGTAGTACTAGCGGCACAGATACGCAGTATTTT.

The chain employs TRBV18 and TRBJ1-1, with no clear D. Per the germline V gene, CDR1 is KGHSH and CDR2 is LQKENI. The CDR3 length is 14 residues. V gave up 1 base and J gave up 1 base, with 7 bases separating them. For the CDR3, the DNA is TGTGCCAGCTCACCACTAACGGGGAACACTGAAGCTTTCTTT. Translated: CASSPLTGNTEAFF.

The chain recombines TRBV5-1 with TRBJ2-5, with a tentative D call TRBD2 (5 bases). The length of the CDR3 is 16 residues. Trimming removed 4 bases at V and 4 bases at J, with 20 bases between. CDR1 is SGHRS and CDR2 is YFSETQ in the germline V gene. The DNA of the CDR3 is TGCGCCAGCAGCATTCAGTCGGGGTTGGTTAGAGAGACCCAGTACTTC. Translation gives CASSIQSGLVRETQYF.

This sequence joins TRBV7-8 and TRBJ1-2; D remains unclear. Germline V gene lookup returns CDR1 SGHVS and CDR2 FQNEAQ. This CDR3 is 13 amino acids long. Trimming took off 5 bases at V and 4 bases at J, with 11 bases between the two ends. The CDR3 protein is CASSPGGGYGYTF. CDR3 DNA sequence: TGTGCCAGCAGCCCTGGCGGCGGCTATGGCTACACCTTC.

V gene TRBV30 combines with J gene TRBJ1-1; D unresolved. CDR1 is GTSNPN, CDR2 SVGIG, per germline (reference sequence). This CDR3 region has 15 residues. V gave up 0 bases and J gave up 0 bases, with 11 bases separating them. CDR3 in DNA: TGTGCCTGGAGTGTCGCGGGGAACTTGAACACTGAAGCTTTCTTT. As protein: CAWSVAGNLNTEAFF.